One and the same sample provided the 26 T cell receptor beta chains below, sequenced in a study of T cell responses to AZD1222 COVID-19 vaccine. This table comes from immunoSEQ multiplex PCR, and its TCRdb copy is limited to in-frame clones, with some not included. The data show some 150,000 clones, around 86% seen once. The sample was peripheral blood, taken on day 0 of MenACWY control vaccination. All receptors come from an adult in good health.

The chain links TRBV19 to TRBJ2-3; D is unclear. CDR3 length: 13 residues. V lost 3 bases and J lost 6, with 10 bases in between. Germline CDR1 and CDR2: LNHDA and SQIVND (reference sequence). CDR3 in DNA: TGTGCCAGTAGTATGAGATCCGGTGATACGCAGTATTTT. Protein product: CASSMRSGDTQYF.

The rearrangement uses TRBV7-3 and TRBJ2-1, with a possible D match to TRBD2 (6 bases). The V gene lost 5 bases and the J gene lost 0 bases, with 11 bases spanning the gap. This CDR3 contains 15 residues. CDR1 is SGHTA, CDR2 FQGTGA, per germline. Here the CDR3 DNA reads TGTGCCAGCAGCGCCCAACTAGCCTCCTACAATGAGCAGTTCTTC. Amino acids: CASSAQLASYNEQFF.

The chain uses TRBV5-1 and TRBJ1-4; weak D call: TRBD1 (6 bases). Deletions cut 0 bases from V and 8 bases from J, with 11 bases between. From germline, CDR1 is SGHRS and CDR2 YFSETQ. The CDR3 runs to 14 residues. For the CDR3, the DNA is TGCGCCAGCAGCTTGGACAGGGTCGACGAAAAACTGTTTTTT. Translating gives CASSLDRVDEKLFF.

The CDR3 bases are TGCGCCAGCAGCCAAGATCCACAGCCCCGGGAAAAACTGTTTTTT. It translates to CASSQDPQPREKLFF. The rearrangement links TRBV4-1 to TRBJ1-4; unclear D gene. The CDR3 consists of 15 residues. The germline CDR1 and CDR2 sequences are MGHRA and YSYEKL. Trimming pared 0 bases from V and 8 bases from J, leaving 13 bases between.

In its sample, this clone was seen once. The chain uses TRBV27 and TRBJ1-6, with D maybe TRBD1 (5 bases). The CDR3 runs to 14 residues. Looked up from germline, CDR1 is MNHEY and CDR2 is SMNVEV (reference sequence). V dropped 7 bases and J dropped 3 bases, with 10 bases sitting between them. The CDR3 DNA sequence: TGTGCCAGCAAGACGCAGGGCTATAATTCACCCCTCCACTTT. Translating gives CASKTQGYNSPLHF.

The rearrangement links TRBV3-1 (or the pseudogene TRBV3-2) to TRBJ1-6, with D unresolved. From germline, CDR1 is LGHDT and CDR2 YNNKEL (reference sequence). The V end was cut by 6 bases, the J end by 7 bases, with 10 bases between. The CDR3 sequence is 13 residues long. The CDR3 coding sequence is TGTGCCAGCAGTAACGATAGAAATTCACCCCTCCACTTT. Amino acid sequence: CASSNDRNSPLHF.

The V and J genes are TRBV5-4 and TRBJ2-7; TRBD1 aligns across 11 bases. V shed 1 base, J shed 5 bases, and the junction held 11 bases outside the gene matches. This CDR3 contains 17 residues. The germline V gene encodes CDR1 SGHNT and CDR2 YYREEE (reference sequence). In DNA form, the CDR3 reads TGTGCCAGCAGCTTGTCGTGGACAGGGGGCATCCGCCACGAGCAGTACTTC. Translating it yields CASSLSWTGGIRHEQYF.

CDR3 sequence reads: CASSITGGASQPQHF. CDR3 nucleotide sequence: TGTGCCAGTAGTATCACAGGGGGAGCGAGTCAGCCCCAGCATTTT. This chain links TRBV19 with TRBJ1-5; 8 bases match TRBD1. The CDR3 length is 15 residues. V dropped 3 bases and J dropped 6; count of bases not matched to a gene: 7. Germline V lookup: CDR1 LNHDA, CDR2 SQIVND (reference sequence).

The chain joins TRBV27 to TRBJ1-6; 9 bases are a match to TRBD1. Germline V gene lookup returns CDR1 MNHEY and CDR2 SMNVEV (reference sequence). This CDR3 has 23 amino acids. J was trimmed by 4 bases and V by 3 bases; bases with no gene match: 25. CDR3 coding DNA: TGTGCCAGCAGTTTTAAAGGGATTGCGGGACAGGGCGCTCCCGACGATTATAATTCACCCCTCCACTTT. Its protein is CASSFKGIAGQGAPDDYNSPLHF.

V gene TRBV4-1 combines with J gene TRBJ1-6; the match to TRBD1 covers 7 bases. The CDR3 loop spans 15 amino acids. CDR1 MGHRA and CDR2 YSYEKL come from the germline V gene. Unmatched junction bases numbered 7, after V lost 3 bases and J lost 8 bases. The CDR3 coding sequence is TGCGCCAGCAGCCAGGTAAACAGGGGAGATTCACCCCTCCACTTT. This gives the protein CASSQVNRGDSPLHF.

The chain has TRBV6-1 and TRBJ2-5, with 11 bases matching TRBD2. CDR3 length: 15 residues. The V and J ends lost 1 base and 7 bases, in that order; junction bases with no gene match: 5. Per the germline V gene, CDR1 is MNHNS and CDR2 is SASEGT. The CDR3, as DNA: TGTGCCAGCAGTGAAGAGCTAGCGGGGGGTGGGACCCAGTACTTC. Residues: CASSEELAGGGTQYF.

J is TRBJ1-6 and V is TRBV9, with no clear D. The ends were cut back, 0 bases at V and 7 bases at J, with 5 bases in the middle. CDR3 length: 13 amino acids. The germline V gene has CDR1 SGDLS and CDR2 YYNGEE. The chain's CDR3 is CASSVGPNSPLHF. DNA for the CDR3: TGTGCCAGCAGCGTAGGGCCCAATTCACCCCTCCACTTT. Combining the CDR3 with reference TRBV9 and TRBJ1-6 gives the whole variable domain DSGVTQTPKHLITATGQRVTLRCSPRSGDLSVYWYQQSLDQGLQFLIQYYNGEERAKGNILERFSAQQFPDLHSELNLSSLELGDSALYFCASSVGPNSPLHFGNGTRLTVT.

This clone was counted once. V usage is TRBV5-4 and J usage is TRBJ1-1; 12 positions match TRBD1. This CDR3 has 15 amino acids. CDR1 SGHNT and CDR2 YYREEE come from the germline V gene (reference sequence). Trimming cost V 2 bases and J 10 bases; bases outside gene matches: 9. The CDR3 DNA is TGTGCCAGCAGCTTAGACCCGGGACAGGGGGCGCGAGCTTTCTTT. Its protein is CASSLDPGQGARAFF.

V is TRBV19 and J is TRBJ1-2; TRBD1 agrees at 7 bases. This CDR3 comprises 11 residues. Losses at the gene ends were 8 bases for V and 8 bases for J; bases not matched to a gene: 5. CDR1 is LNHDA and CDR2 is SQIVND in the germline V gene (reference sequence). The CDR3 coding sequence is TGTGCCAGTCAGGGGGGACACGGCTACACCTTC. As protein: CASQGGHGYTF.

The chain couples TRBV30 to TRBJ1-1; no clear D. Deletions cut 0 bases from V and 2 bases from J, with 10 bases between. The length of the CDR3 is 14 residues. Germline V gene data show CDR1 as GTSNPN and CDR2 as SVGIG (reference sequence). CDR3 protein: CAWSVYRKNTEAFF. CDR3 DNA: TGTGCCTGGAGTGTTTACAGAAAAAACACTGAAGCTTTCTTT. The full variable domain, rest sourced from reference TRBV30 and TRBJ1-1, is SQTIHQWPATLVQPVGSPLSLECTVEGTSNPNLYWYRQAAGRGLQLLFYSVGIGQISSEVPQNLSASRPQDRQFILSSKKLLLSDSGFYLCAWSVYRKNTEAFFGQGTRLTVV.

The chain carries TRBV4-2 and TRBJ2-3, with D hard to call. The V gene lost 1 base and the J gene lost 2 bases, with 13 bases spanning the gap. The CDR3 spans 16 residues. The germline V gene has CDR1 LGHNA and CDR2 YNFKEQ. CDR3 region: CASSQGLRTLTDTQYF. The DNA of the CDR3 is TGTGCCAGCAGCCAAGGGTTAAGGACCCTCACAGATACGCAGTATTTT.

Here the CDR3 reads CASSFSGNEAFF. CDR3 nucleotide sequence: TGCGCCAGCAGCTTCTCAGGTAATGAAGCTTTCTTT. The chain links TRBV5-1 to TRBJ1-1; no clear D. CDR1 SGHRS and CDR2 YFSETQ come from the germline V gene. The CDR3 has 12 amino acids. V lost 2 bases and J lost 7, with 9 bases in between. The entire variable domain, with the rest obtained from reference TRBV5-1 and TRBJ1-1, is as follows: KAGVTQTPRYLIKTRGQQVTLSCSPISGHRSVSWYQQTPGQGLQFLFEYFSETQRNKGNFPGRFSGRQFSNSRSEMNVSTLELGDSALYLCASSFSGNEAFFGQGTRLTVV.

The chain has TRBV6-5 and TRBJ1-2; D is unclear. Germline lookup yields CDR1 MNHEY and CDR2 SVGAGI. Trimming removed 2 bases from V and 3 bases from J, with 13 bases in between. The CDR3 covers 15 residues. CDR3 nucleotide sequence: TGTGCCAGCAGTTACGCCAGCAGCGGGGACTATGGCTACACCTTC. Translated: CASSYASSGDYGYTF.

V and J are TRBV5-8 and TRBJ1-5, with D unclear. Germline CDR1 reads SGHTS; CDR2 reads YDEGEE. The CDR3 extends over 15 amino acids. Trimming shortened V by 3 bases and J by 2 bases, and 12 bases separated the two germline ends. The CDR3 coding sequence is TGTGCCAGCAGCTGGACGGGCGGCGGCAATCAGCCCCAGCATTTT. Translating gives CASSWTGGGNQPQHF.

The CDR3 DNA reads as TGTGCCAGCAGTTATAATTACGGGACAAGTTATGGCTACACCTTC. It translates to CASSYNYGTSYGYTF. The J gene is TRBJ1-2, the V gene TRBV6-6; tentative D call: TRBD1 (6 bases). CDR3 length: 15 residues. The germline gives CDR1 MNHNY, CDR2 SVGAGI (reference sequence). Trimming stripped 3 bases from V and 5 bases from J, with 16 bases between.

The chain couples TRBV30 to TRBJ1-5, with TRBD1 identical over 8 bases. CDR1 and CDR2 (germline): GTSNPN, SVGIG (reference sequence). CDR3 length equals 15 residues. The ends lost 2 bases at V and 1 base at J; junction bases unmatched: 4. CDR3 bases: TGTGCCTGGAGTATCACAGGGGGAAGCAATCAGCCCCAGCATTTT. It is translated as CAWSITGGSNQPQHF.

In its sample, this clone was seen once. The rearrangement uses TRBV18 and TRBJ1-1, with a possible D match to TRBD1 (5 bases). Germline V gene lookup returns CDR1 KGHSH and CDR2 LQKENI. The V and J ends lost 8 bases and 4 bases respectively, with 14 bases between them. CDR3 length equals 13 residues. CDR3 in DNA: TGTGCCAGCCGGGGGGGATCGATCACTGAAGCTTTCTTT. This translates into CASRGGSITEAFF. Together with reference TRBV18 and TRBJ1-1, the CDR3 gives the full variable domain: NAGVMQNPRHLVRRRGQEARLRCSPMKGHSHVYWYRQLPEEGLKFMVYLQKENIIDESGMPKERFSAEFPKEGPSILRIQQVVRGDSAAYFCASRGGSITEAFFGQGTRLTVV.

The chain joins TRBV11-2 to TRBJ1-2; no clear D. Trimming shortened V by 3 bases and J by 6 bases, and 11 bases separated the two germline ends. This CDR3 is built from 13 residues. Germline V CDR1 and CDR2: SGHAT, FQNNGV. Written as DNA, the CDR3 is TGTGCCAGCAGCTTCGAGGGATTTAATGGCTACACCTTC. Translation: CASSFEGFNGYTF.

The CDR3 DNA sequence: TGTGCCAGCAGGATCCACGGGCCAACTAATGAAAAACTGTTTTTT. Translation gives CASRIHGPTNEKLFF. The V gene is TRBV28, the J gene TRBJ1-4, with D hard to call. Germline loops: CDR1 MDHEN, CDR2 SYDVKM. This CDR3 region has 15 residues. Trimming stripped 6 bases from V and 0 bases from J, with 11 bases between.

This clone was counted at least ten times. The chain joins TRBV9 to TRBJ2-1, with D possibly being TRBD1 (5 bases). The ends were cut back, 0 bases at V and 0 bases at J, with 19 bases in the middle. The CDR3 is 19 amino acids. The V gene's germline CDR1 is SGDLS and CDR2 YYNGEE. CDR3: CASSVGQKHTRGSYNEQFF. The CDR3 DNA is TGTGCCAGCAGCGTAGGACAGAAACACACCCGAGGCTCCTACAATGAGCAGTTCTTC.

This chain connects TRBV6-1 to TRBJ2-7, with D uncertain. V gave up 3 bases and J gave up 5 bases, with 14 bases separating them. The CDR3 has 14 amino acids. Germline CDR1 MNHNS, CDR2 SASEGT. CDR3 bases: TGTGCCAGCAGTGACACCCTTCCCGGCCACGAGCAGTACTTC. Its protein product is CASSDTLPGHEQYF.